The following is a TCR beta chain sequence with its context. Its cognate antigen is unknown. The data stem from a study of CD8+CD57+ T cells in acquired aplastic anemia. Study background: Sorted CD4+ and CD8+ cells gave an average of around 3.1 ug of DNA.

Before being chosen for sequencing, patients had shown CD8+CD57+ cell expansion by flow cytometry. Severe acquired aplastic anemia was the diagnosis recorded for all patients. The CDR3 contains 16 residues. V gave up 4 bases and J gave up 4 bases; unmatched junction bases: 4. Germline CDR1 SGHNT, CDR2 YYREEE (reference sequence). Study-level results: Significance was not reached for CD8+ Simpson's diversity between patients and controls.

Genomic DNA served as template for TCR beta VDJ and CDR3 profiling. TCRdb reanalysed the reads using MiXCR and keeps one entry per CDR3 protein. This table holds 300,000 or so distinct CDR3 sequences, 56% found once. The chain is built from TRBV5-4 and TRBJ2-5; the match to TRBD2 covers 16 bases. Sample: sorted CD4+, CD8+, or CD8+CD57+ T cells (not recorded which) from PBMCs. This clonotype originated in a human donor with aplastic anemia. This chain's CDR3 is CASSEGLAGGGETQYF. In DNA form, the CDR3 reads TGTGCCAGCAGCGAGGGACTAGCGGGAGGGGGAGAGACCCAGTACTTC. Together with reference TRBV5-4 and TRBJ2-5, the CDR3 gives the full variable domain: ETGVTQSPTHLIKTRGQQVTLRCSSQSGHNTVSWYQQALGQGPQFIFQYYREEENGRGNFPPRFSGLQFPNYSSELNVNALELDDSALYLCASSEGLAGGGETQYFGPGTRLLVL.